This T cell receptor beta chain was captured in a study of post-analysis software for immune sequencing data. Findings and limits, study-wide: There was significantly lower normalized Chao1 diversity in multiple sclerosis patients than in controls. Samples made in the same batch grouped tightly together by F measure. TRBV segments more frequent in patients than in controls numbered five and included TRBV5-6, TRBV5-1 and TRBV20-1.

Libraries were made from TCR beta cDNA, and they carried unique molecular identifiers. In TCRdb, the PCR reads were re-called with MiXCR into one record per CDR3 protein. The sample consists of approximately 460,000 distinct CDR3 sequences, roughly 46% of them appearing once. Trimming shortened V by 5 bases and J by 4 bases, and 8 bases separated the two germline ends. CDR3 length: 12 amino acids. In this sample, this clonotype turned up a few times. The antigen remains unidentified. The source is a girl between 10 and 17 years old with multiple sclerosis. Sequencing used blood. The chain joins TRBV12-3 or TRBV12-4 to TRBJ1-2; D is ambiguous. Here the CDR3 DNA reads TGTGCCAGCAGTCAATCTGGCTATGGCTACACCTTC. It codes for CASSQSGYGYTF.